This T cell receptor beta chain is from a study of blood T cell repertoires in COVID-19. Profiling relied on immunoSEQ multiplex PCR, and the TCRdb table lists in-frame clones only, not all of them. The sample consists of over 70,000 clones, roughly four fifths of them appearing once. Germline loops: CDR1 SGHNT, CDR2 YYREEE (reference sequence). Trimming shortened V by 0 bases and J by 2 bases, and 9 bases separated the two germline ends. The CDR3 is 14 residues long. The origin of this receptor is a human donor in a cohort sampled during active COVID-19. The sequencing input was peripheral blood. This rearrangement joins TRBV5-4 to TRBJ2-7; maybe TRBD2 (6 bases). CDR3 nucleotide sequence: TGTGCCAGCAGCTTGGATCCGGGAGCCTACGAGCAGTACTTC. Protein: CASSLDPGAYEQYF.